The 28 T cell receptor beta chains below were found in one sample sequenced in a study of blood T cell repertoires in COVID-19. TCRdb's table, derived via immunoSEQ multiplex PCR, lists solely in-frame clones and lacks some. The sample yields 350,000 or so clones, around 87% seen once. Sequenced sample: peripheral blood. The source of these receptors is a woman aged 25 to 39 with COVID-19, enrolled during active disease.

The J gene is TRBJ2-3, the V gene TRBV2; D perhaps matches TRBD2 (6 bases). Germline V gene lookup returns CDR1 SNHLY and CDR2 FYNNEI. The V and J ends lost 8 bases and 0 bases respectively, with 12 bases between them. The length of the CDR3 is 14 residues. CDR3 protein: CASRGGTSTDTQYF. DNA of the CDR3: TGTGCCAGCCGGGGCGGGACTAGCACAGATACGCAGTATTTT.

This clone was detected many times. This CDR3 reads CASSLEGTSGRFYNEQFF. The CDR3 region has the DNA TGTGCCAGCAGCTTAGAGGGGACTAGCGGGAGGTTCTACAATGAGCAGTTCTTC. The chain uses TRBV7-2 and TRBJ2-1; 15 bases are a match to TRBD2. With V trimmed by 1 base and J by 3 bases, 4 bases remained unmatched. CDR1 is SGHTA, CDR2 FQGNSA, per germline. This CDR3 spans 18 amino acids. Looking up the rest from reference TRBV7-2 and TRBJ2-1 gives the full variable domain: GAGVSQSPSNKVTEKGKDVELRCDPISGHTALYWYRQSLGQGLEFLIYFQGNSAPDKSGLPSDRFSAERTGGSVSTLTIQRTQQEDSAVYLCASSLEGTSGRFYNEQFFGPGTRLTVL.

The chain is built from TRBV9 and TRBJ2-5, with D possibly TRBD2 on 6 matching bases. Germline V gene sequence: CDR1 SGDLS, CDR2 YYNGEE. CDR3 length equals 16 residues. The ends were cut back, 0 bases at V and 4 bases at J, with 16 bases in the middle. CDR3 sequence: CASSVEIGGRGETQYF. As DNA, the CDR3 is TGTGCCAGCAGCGTAGAGATCGGGGGTAGGGGAGAGACCCAGTACTTC.

CDR3 bases: TGTGCCAGCCGGCCTGGGGAGCATGAAAAACTGTTTTTT. Amino acid sequence: CASRPGEHEKLFF. The chain joins TRBV27 to TRBJ1-4; D gene uncertain. This CDR3 contains 13 residues. V gave up 8 bases and J gave up 6 bases, with 13 bases separating them. Germline values: CDR1 MNHEY, CDR2 SMNVEV (reference sequence).

V and J are TRBV15 and TRBJ2-7, with a possible D match to TRBD1 (5 bases). Trimming took 5 bases from V and 6 from J, leaving 14 bases between them. The CDR3 extends over 13 amino acids. The germline V gene has CDR1 LNHNV and CDR2 YYDKDF (reference sequence). In DNA form, the CDR3 reads TGTGCCACCAGCGAGACAGAGGTGGGCGAGCAGTACTTC. It yields the protein CATSETEVGEQYF.

The gene calls are TRBV7-9 and TRBJ1-1; the match to TRBD1 covers 8 bases. There are 12 residues in the CDR3. The junction had 2 bases not matched to a gene; V was cut back by 5 bases and J by 6 bases. The germline CDR1 and CDR2 sequences are SEHNR and FQNEAQ (reference sequence). CDR3 protein: CASSDRGAEAFF. The DNA for the CDR3 is TGTGCCAGCAGCGACAGGGGAGCTGAAGCTTTCTTT.

V is TRBV7-2 and J is TRBJ2-4; possible D gene TRBD2, 6 bases. V was pared by 3 bases and J by 7 bases, with 13 bases between. CDR1 and CDR2 (germline): SGHTA, FQGNSA. The CDR3 loop spans 14 amino acids. The CDR3 here is CASSFASGRNIQYF. The DNA for the CDR3 is TGTGCCAGCAGCTTCGCCTCAGGGAGGAACATTCAGTACTTC.

This clone was counted between two and nine times. The chain has TRBV6-5 and TRBJ2-7; 11 bases agree with TRBD2. With V trimmed by 7 bases and J by 6 bases, 11 bases remained unmatched. The CDR3 extends over 15 amino acids. Germline V gene sequence: CDR1 MNHEY, CDR2 SVGAGI. The CDR3 protein is CASTDWSLAGAEQYF. Written as DNA, the CDR3 is TGTGCCAGCACCGACTGGTCACTAGCGGGAGCCGAGCAGTACTTC.

V is TRBV7-2 and J is TRBJ2-2; no firm D call. Germline CDR1 reads SGHTA; CDR2 reads FQGNSA. CDR3 length: 15 residues. Deletions cut 5 bases from V and 0 bases from J, with 10 bases between. This CDR3 reads CASSPLPANTGELFF. The CDR3 nucleotides read TGTGCCAGCAGCCCCCTGCCGGCGAACACCGGGGAGCTGTTTTTT.

The rearrangement uses TRBV28 and TRBJ1-2; 9 positions match TRBD1. V was clipped by 2 bases and J by 2 bases; unmatched bases: 3. Germline-derived CDR1 and CDR2 are MDHEN and SYDVKM. The CDR3 is 15 amino acids. In nucleotides, the CDR3 is TGTGCCAGCAGTTTAGTCGGGACAGGGAACTATGGCTACACCTTC. It translates to CASSLVGTGNYGYTF.

The chain employs TRBV4-3 and TRBJ2-3, with 7 bases that match TRBD2. In germline, CDR1 is LGHNA, CDR2 YSLEER. The ends lost 0 bases at V and 0 bases at J; junction bases unmatched: 3. This CDR3 contains 16 residues. DNA of the CDR3: TGCGCCAGCAGCCAAGATAACGGGAGGAGCACAGATACGCAGTATTTT. Amino acids: CASSQDNGRSTDTQYF.

The genes are TRBV5-1 and TRBJ2-7; 7 bases align to TRBD1. The germline gives CDR1 SGHRS, CDR2 YFSETQ. The CDR3 consists of 16 residues. The V segment lost 4 bases and the J segment 1 base; nucleotides outside the gene matches: 11. CDR3: CASSPGPDRDSYEQYF. In nucleotides, the CDR3 is TGCGCCAGCAGCCCCGGACCCGACAGGGATTCCTACGAGCAGTACTTC.

This clone was observed a single time. The genes are TRBV4-3 and TRBJ2-1, with TRBD2 matching over 8 bases. The germline V gene has CDR1 LGHNA and CDR2 YSLEER. This CDR3 spans 17 amino acids. The J segment lost 1 base and the V segment lost 2 bases, leaving 7 bases of the junction unmatched. The CDR3 DNA follows: TGCGCCAGCAGCCAAAGGGCGGGAGGTGGGTCCTACAATGAGCAGTTCTTC. Translating it yields CASSQRAGGGSYNEQFF.

V gene TRBV27 combines with J gene TRBJ1-2, with 9 bases fitting TRBD1. CDR1 MNHEY and CDR2 SMNVEV come from the germline V gene (reference sequence). The CDR3 totals 16 residues. The trim removed 6 bases at V and 4 bases at J, leaving 12 bases unmatched. CDR3 DNA sequence: TGTGCCAGCAGGGACAGGGGTCAACCTTCTATCTATGGCTACACCTTC. It is translated as CASRDRGQPSIYGYTF.

The chain has TRBV29-1 and TRBJ2-7, with 9 bases matching TRBD2. This CDR3 comprises 15 residues. Germline V gene sequence: CDR1 SQVTM, CDR2 ANQGSEA. The V and J ends lost 0 bases and 4 bases, in that order; junction bases with no gene match: 7. The CDR3 region has the DNA TGCAGCGTTGAAGATCCCCAAGCGGGGGGATACGAGCAGTACTTC. It encodes CSVEDPQAGGYEQYF.

The chain employs TRBV2 and TRBJ2-5, with 10 bases aligning to TRBD1. V trimming: 3 bases; J trimming: 2 bases; junction bases outside the gene matches: 3. The CDR3 covers 15 residues. The germline gives CDR1 SNHLY, CDR2 FYNNEI. CDR3 coding DNA: TGTGCCAGCAGTGACCGGACAGGGGGACAAGAGACCCAGTACTTC. The encoded protein is CASSDRTGGQETQYF.

The chain employs TRBV19 and TRBJ1-5; a weak D match, TRBD1 (6 bases). Trimming took off 7 bases at V and 0 bases at J, with 19 bases between the two ends. The CDR3 contains 17 residues. Germline CDR1 is LNHDA and CDR2 is SQIVND (reference sequence). In DNA form, the CDR3 reads TGTGCCAGTACACCCGGGACACGACTGTATAGCAATCAGCCCCAGCATTTT. It specifies CASTPGTRLYSNQPQHF.

The CDR3 is CASSWDLAGLNTGELFF. The CDR3 DNA sequence: TGTGCCAGCAGCTGGGACTTAGCGGGGCTGAACACCGGGGAGCTGTTTTTT. The gene calls are TRBV5-4 and TRBJ2-2; 8 bases fit TRBD2. The CDR3 consists of 17 residues. Germline V gives CDR1 SGHNT, CDR2 YYREEE (reference sequence). V lost 3 bases and J lost 1; bases outside the gene matches: 8. The full variable domain, in which reference TRBV5-4 and TRBJ2-2 provide the parts outside the CDR3, is ETGVTQSPTHLIKTRGQQVTLRCSSQSGHNTVSWYQQALGQGPQFIFQYYREEENGRGNFPPRFSGLQFPNYSSELNVNALELDDSALYLCASSWDLAGLNTGELFFGEGSRLTVL.

J is TRBJ1-4 and V is TRBV4-3, with 7 nucleotides matching TRBD1. CDR1 and CDR2 from the germline V gene are LGHNA and YSLEER. The CDR3 length is 15 residues. The V gene end was trimmed by 3 bases and the J gene end by 3 bases; junction bases not matched to a gene: 4. The chain's CDR3 is CASSQGGQSNEKLFF. As DNA, the CDR3 is TGCGCCAGCAGCCAGGGGGGACAGTCTAATGAAAAACTGTTTTTT.

V and J are TRBV10-3 and TRBJ1-1, with 8 bases that match TRBD1. Germline V gene data show CDR1 as ENHRY and CDR2 as SYGVKD. This CDR3 contains 15 residues. The V and J ends lost 5 bases and 1 base, in that order; junction bases with no gene match: 6. This CDR3 reads CAISSGGTGNTEAFF. The CDR3 nucleotides are TGTGCCATCAGTTCCGGGGGGACAGGGAACACTGAAGCTTTCTTT.

DNA of the CDR3: TGTGCCAGCAACGGACTAGCGGGAGGGATGAATACGCAGTATTTT. Encoded protein: CASNGLAGGMNTQYF. The V gene is TRBV5-6, the J gene TRBJ2-3, with 15 bases fitting TRBD2. The CDR3 length is 15 residues. CDR1 SGHDT and CDR2 YYEEEE come from the germline V gene. Unmatched junction bases numbered 6, after V lost 6 bases and J lost 7 bases.

This rearrangement joins TRBV4-1 to TRBJ2-7; a possible D gene is TRBD2 (5 bases). V lost 0 bases to trimming and J lost 6 bases, with 12 bases between them. This CDR3 spans 14 amino acids. Per germline, CDR1 MGHRA and CDR2 YSYEKL. The CDR3 DNA follows: TGCGCCAGCAGCCAAGATGGGTCCGGGATCGAGCAGTACTTC. Translation gives CASSQDGSGIEQYF.

The rearrangement joins TRBV5-6 to TRBJ1-1; TRBD1 aligns across 7 bases. This CDR3 has 13 residues. The trim removed 5 bases at V and 4 bases at J, leaving 5 bases unmatched. Germline CDR1 is SGHDT and CDR2 is YYEEEE. In nucleotides, the CDR3 is TGTGCCAGCAGACATACAGGGGTCACTGAAGCTTTCTTT. This translates into CASRHTGVTEAFF.

The rearrangement joins TRBV9 to TRBJ1-1; 7 bases agree with TRBD1. This CDR3 region has 14 residues. Germline CDR1 is SGDLS and CDR2 is YYNGEE. The junction had 6 bases not matched to a gene; V was cut back by 4 bases and J by 3 bases. This CDR3 is CASSPTRGDTEAFF. The CDR3 DNA follows: TGTGCCAGCAGCCCCACCAGGGGGGACACTGAAGCTTTCTTT. Combining the CDR3 with reference TRBV9 and TRBJ1-1 gives the whole variable domain DSGVTQTPKHLITATGQRVTLRCSPRSGDLSVYWYQQSLDQGLQFLIQYYNGEERAKGNILERFSAQQFPDLHSELNLSSLELGDSALYFCASSPTRGDTEAFFGQGTRLTVV.

The chain uses TRBV12-3 or TRBV12-4 and TRBJ1-1, with D unresolved. The CDR3 length is 13 residues. Trimming removed 7 bases at V and 8 bases at J, with 17 bases between. CDR3 region: CASTPSGGREAFF. CDR3 nucleotide sequence: TGTGCCAGCACCCCCTCCGGAGGGAGGGAAGCTTTCTTT.

This chain uses TRBV9 with TRBJ1-2; 9 bases line up with TRBD1. The CDR3 consists of 15 residues. The germline V gene encodes CDR1 SGDLS and CDR2 YYNGEE. Germline trimming cut 4 bases from V and 8 bases from J; bases unmatched to any gene: 12. CDR3 in DNA: TGTGCCAGCAGCCCTCCCGCGGACAGGGGTTTGGGCTACACCTTC. It encodes CASSPPADRGLGYTF. Filled out from reference TRBV9 and TRBJ1-2, the complete variable domain reads DSGVTQTPKHLITATGQRVTLRCSPRSGDLSVYWYQQSLDQGLQFLIQYYNGEERAKGNILERFSAQQFPDLHSELNLSSLELGDSALYFCASSPPADRGLGYTFGSGTRLTVV.

V is TRBV6-6 and J is TRBJ1-5; D gene uncertain. The CDR3 runs to 16 residues. Trimming took 2 bases from V and 6 from J, leaving 17 bases between them. Germline lookup yields CDR1 MNHNY and CDR2 SVGAGI (reference sequence). As DNA, the CDR3 is TGTGCCAGCAGTTACGGAAGAGGGAGTAGCGGTCAGCCCCAGCATTTT. Translating it yields CASSYGRGSSGQPQHF.

V gene TRBV10-3 combines with J gene TRBJ2-7, with D tentatively TRBD2 (6 bases). The CDR3 covers 12 residues. In germline, CDR1 is ENHRY, CDR2 SYGVKD. V was shortened by 10 bases and J by 1 base, with 11 bases between the two germline ends. CDR3 sequence reads: CATSGGSYEQYF. The CDR3 coding sequence is TGTGCCACCTCCGGGGGATCCTACGAGCAGTACTTC.